This TCR beta chain derives from a study of beta chain features in type 1 diabetes. In the case of this clone: The antigen is unknown.

Study-wide results and limits: Within each of all four CD4+ subsets, Type 1 diabetes patients had TCRB CDR3s that were moderately but significantly shorter.

Sequencing targeted expressed TCRB transcripts, as all isolated RNA had been reverse transcribed. Sequencing used immunoSEQ multiplex PCR; TCRdb keeps in-frame clones, though not all of them. In the table there are around 600,000 clones, roughly 12% of which are singletons. V lost 4 bases, J lost 5 bases, and 10 bases stayed unmatched. The length of the CDR3 is 15 residues. Germline CDR1 is SGHRS and CDR2 is YFSETQ. Sequencing was carried out using naive CD4+ T cells from blood. The TCR originated in a young man with type 1 diabetes. This sequence joins TRBV5-1 and TRBJ2-5; 8 nucleotides match TRBD1. Here the CDR3 reads CASSPGQGSTETQYF. Here the CDR3 DNA reads TGCGCCAGCAGCCCAGGACAGGGATCTACGGAGACCCAGTACTTC.